This TCR beta chain comes out of a study of CD8 T cells in ankylosing spondylitis. This clonotype was observed a few times. Antigen: not known. Regarding the study as a whole: Disease-linked clones displayed a CD8+ phenotype and appeared relatively rarely in peripheral blood. Significant enrichment of disease-linked clones was reportedly seen in matched ankylosing spondylitis synovial fluid.

Using quantitative 5'-RACE with molecular barcodes, the authors made TCR beta libraries. TCRdb re-called the 5' RACE reads with MiXCR, one entry per CDR3 protein. The table lists about 27,000 distinct CDR3 sequences, 7.9% of them singletons. Germline assignment: CDR1 SGHTA and CDR2 FQGTGA. The ends lost 5 bases at V and 4 bases at J; junction bases unmatched: 8. The CDR3 extends over 16 amino acids. Sample: blood. The sequence was obtained from a male donor with ankylosing spondylitis or in good health (not recorded which). This chain joins TRBV7-3 and TRBJ2-2; 9 positions match TRBD2. CDR3 region: CASSPSSGSLTGELFF. Written as DNA, the CDR3 is TGTGCCAGCAGCCCAAGTAGCGGGAGCCTCACCGGGGAGCTGTTTTTT.